The 13 T cell receptor beta chains in this list originate from one sample, sequenced in a study of blood T cell repertoires in COVID-19. Profiling relied on immunoSEQ multiplex PCR, and the TCRdb table lists in-frame clones only, not all of them. The top ten clones hold around 3.3% of a sample with about 220,000 clones, 82% of them seen once. The specimen sequenced was peripheral blood. These receptors originate from a woman aged 80 or over with acute or convalescent COVID-19.

With regard to this clone: The same CDR3 is also encoded by other DNA sequences in this sample. J is TRBJ1-1 and V is TRBV19; 7 bases are a match to TRBD1. V shed 6 bases, J shed 5 bases, and the junction held 6 bases outside the gene matches. This CDR3 has 13 residues. Germline V gene lookup returns CDR1 LNHDA and CDR2 SQIVND (reference sequence). The CDR3 loop reads CASRPQGGTEAFF. The CDR3, as DNA: TGTGCCAGTAGGCCCCAGGGGGGAACTGAAGCTTTCTTT.

The chain recombines TRBV7-8 with TRBJ2-7; 9 bases agree with TRBD2. The CDR3 consists of 17 residues. Losses at the gene ends were 0 bases for V and 0 bases for J; bases not matched to a gene: 6. In germline, CDR1 is SGHVS, CDR2 FQNEAQ. CDR3 region: CASSLASQRGDSYEQYF. The CDR3 bases are TGTGCCAGCAGCTTAGCGTCACAGCGGGGGGACTCCTACGAGCAGTACTTC.

The V gene is TRBV11-2, the J gene TRBJ1-1; 8 nucleotides match TRBD1. Germline V CDR1 and CDR2: SGHAT, FQNNGV. Trimming took 5 bases from V and 5 from J; bases not matched to a gene: 10. CDR3 length equals 15 residues. The chain's CDR3 is CASSAITGGVTEAFF. The CDR3, as DNA: TGTGCCAGCAGCGCAATTACAGGGGGGGTTACTGAAGCTTTCTTT.

The J gene is TRBJ1-5, the V gene TRBV24-1; 7 bases map to TRBD1. J lost 2 bases, V lost 10 bases, and 7 bases had no gene match. This CDR3 comprises 14 residues. The V gene's germline CDR1 is KGHDR and CDR2 SFDVKD. CDR3 amino acids: CATQSTGGNQPQHF. The CDR3 DNA reads TGTGCCACACAGAGCACAGGGGGCAATCAGCCCCAGCATTTT.

The gene calls are TRBV29-1 and TRBJ2-1; no reliable D call. V dropped 0 bases and J dropped 10 bases, with 13 bases sitting between them. Germline assignment: CDR1 SQVTM and CDR2 ANQGSEA. This CDR3 comprises 13 residues. This CDR3 reads CSVEDFRVNEQFF. CDR3 sequence (DNA): TGCAGCGTTGAAGATTTCCGAGTTAACGAGCAGTTCTTC.

The V call is TRBV2, the J call TRBJ1-2; perhaps TRBD1 as D (6 bases). Germline V gene lookup returns CDR1 SNHLY and CDR2 FYNNEI. Between the trimmed V and J ends, which lost 2 bases and 6 bases, there was a span of 16 bases. The CDR3 totals 15 residues. The CDR3 DNA follows: TGTGCCAGCAGTGAACAGGGGATCGGGCCGAATGGCTACACCTTC. It is translated as CASSEQGIGPNGYTF.

This clone was counted once. The V gene is TRBV15, the J gene TRBJ2-7, with D possibly being TRBD1 (6 bases). This CDR3 contains 13 residues. Germline V gives CDR1 LNHNV, CDR2 YYDKDF (reference sequence). With 5 bases removed from V and 4 bases from J, the gap between germline ends came to 12 bases. The CDR3 loop is CATSPEGGYEQYF. The DNA for the CDR3 is TGTGCCACCAGCCCCGAAGGGGGATACGAGCAGTACTTC. The variable domain in full, completed from reference TRBV15 and TRBJ2-7, reads DAMVIQNPRYQVTQFGKPVTLSCSQTLNHNVMYWYQQKSSQAPKLLFHYYDKDFNNEADTPDNFQSRRPNTSFCFLDIRSPGLGDTAMYLCATSPEGGYEQYFGPGTRLTVT.

The V and J genes are TRBV25-1 and TRBJ1-6, with 7 bases lining up with TRBD1. Germline V gene data show CDR1 as MGHDK and CDR2 as SYGVNS. V shed 10 bases, J shed 5 bases, and the junction held 8 bases outside the gene matches. The CDR3 is 14 residues long. CDR3 coding DNA: TGTGCCATCCGACCCGGGACAGATAATTCACCCCTCCACTTT. Encoded protein: CAIRPGTDNSPLHF.

The V call is TRBV19, the J call TRBJ2-3; 8 bases are shared with TRBD2. J lost 1 base, V lost 6 bases, and 6 bases had no gene match. CDR1 is LNHDA, CDR2 SQIVND, per germline (reference sequence). The CDR3 extends over 15 amino acids. The CDR3 reads CASSGGLVGTDTQYF. CDR3 coding DNA: TGTGCCAGTAGCGGGGGACTAGTTGGCACAGATACGCAGTATTTT.

The chain carries TRBV11-2 and TRBJ2-3; no clear D. The germline V gene encodes CDR1 SGHAT and CDR2 FQNNGV. The CDR3 extends over 15 amino acids. V shed 3 bases and J shed 2 bases, with 12 bases lying between them. CDR3 bases: TGTGCCAGCAGCTTGAGGCCACCGGCCACAGATACGCAGTATTTT. This codes for CASSLRPPATDTQYF. Combining the CDR3 with reference TRBV11-2 and TRBJ2-3 gives the whole variable domain EAGVAQSPRYKIIEKRQSVAFWCNPISGHATLYWYQQILGQGPKLLIQFQNNGVVDDSQLPKDRFSAERLKGVDSTLKIQPAKLEDSAVYLCASSLRPPATDTQYFGPGTRLTVL.

J is TRBJ2-6 and V is TRBV18; tentative D call: TRBD2 (5 bases). V was shortened by 4 bases and J by 2 bases, with 12 bases between the two germline ends. Germline CDR1 is KGHSH and CDR2 is LQKENI. This CDR3 is built from 16 residues. In DNA form, the CDR3 reads TGTGCCAGCTCACGTTATCCCGGGACTGGGGCCAACGTCCTGACTTTC. Its translation: CASSRYPGTGANVLTF.

The chain couples TRBV19 to TRBJ1-3; D uncertain. The length of the CDR3 is 16 residues. The germline gives CDR1 LNHDA, CDR2 SQIVND (reference sequence). The V gene lost 2 bases and the J gene lost 0 bases, with 11 bases spanning the gap. The chain's CDR3 is CASSISGSFSGNTIYF. Here the CDR3 DNA reads TGTGCCAGTAGTATATCAGGTTCCTTCTCTGGAAACACCATATATTTT.

The chain employs TRBV7-9 and TRBJ1-1; D remains unclear. V was trimmed by 0 bases and J by 6 bases, leaving 11 bases between them. The CDR3 contains 14 residues. CDR1 is SEHNR, CDR2 FQNEAQ, per germline (reference sequence). The CDR3 DNA reads as TGTGCCAGCAGCTTAGCTGGTCCCGAGGCTGAAGCTTTCTTT. It encodes CASSLAGPEAEAFF.